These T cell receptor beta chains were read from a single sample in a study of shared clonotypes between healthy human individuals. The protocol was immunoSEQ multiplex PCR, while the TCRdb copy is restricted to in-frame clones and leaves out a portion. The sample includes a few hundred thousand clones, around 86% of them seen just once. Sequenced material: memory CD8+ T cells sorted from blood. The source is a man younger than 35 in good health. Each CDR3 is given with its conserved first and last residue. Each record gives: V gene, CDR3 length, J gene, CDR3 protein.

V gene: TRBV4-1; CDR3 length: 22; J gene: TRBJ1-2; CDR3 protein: CASSQGPGWLFRQDLSRYGYTF
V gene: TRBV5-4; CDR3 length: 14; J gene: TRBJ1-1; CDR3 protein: CASSLQGPNTEAFF
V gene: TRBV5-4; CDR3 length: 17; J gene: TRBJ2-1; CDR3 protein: CASSWTRLAGSYNEQFF
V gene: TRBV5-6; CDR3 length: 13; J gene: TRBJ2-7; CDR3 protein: CASSSGSSYEQYF
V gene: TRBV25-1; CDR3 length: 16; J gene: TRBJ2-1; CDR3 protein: CASSDIAGTSYNEQFF
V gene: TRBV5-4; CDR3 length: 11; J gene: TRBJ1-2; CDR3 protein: CASSGGYGYTF
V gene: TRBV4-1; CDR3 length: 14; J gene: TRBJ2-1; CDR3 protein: CASRRQGLSDEQFF
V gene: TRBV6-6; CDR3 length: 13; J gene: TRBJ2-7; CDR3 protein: CASYPGQGHEQYF
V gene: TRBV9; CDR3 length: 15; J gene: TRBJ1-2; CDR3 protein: CASSEQGEVNYGYTF
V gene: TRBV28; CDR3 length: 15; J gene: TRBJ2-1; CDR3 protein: CASSPPWGRGNEQFF
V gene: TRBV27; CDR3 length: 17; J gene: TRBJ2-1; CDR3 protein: CASSLSNHWGSYNEQFF
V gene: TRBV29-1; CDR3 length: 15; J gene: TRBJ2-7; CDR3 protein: CSVEGQGANWNEQYF
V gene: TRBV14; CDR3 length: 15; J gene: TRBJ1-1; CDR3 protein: CASSQGIEMNTEAFF
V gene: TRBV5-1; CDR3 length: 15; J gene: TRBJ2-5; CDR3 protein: CASSLEGGSQETQYF
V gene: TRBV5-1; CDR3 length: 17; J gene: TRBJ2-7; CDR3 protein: CASSYSFGTEDHYEQYF
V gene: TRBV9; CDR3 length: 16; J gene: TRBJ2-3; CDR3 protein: CASSAPGRGASDTQYF
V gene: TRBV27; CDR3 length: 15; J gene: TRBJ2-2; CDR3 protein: CASSFIGPNPGELFF
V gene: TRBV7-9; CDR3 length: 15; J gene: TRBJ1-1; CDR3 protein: CASSLFGLGRAEAFF
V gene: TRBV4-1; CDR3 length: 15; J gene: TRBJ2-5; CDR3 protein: CASSQLVRGQETQYF
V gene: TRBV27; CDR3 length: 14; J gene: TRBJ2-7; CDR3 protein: CASSFRASPYEQYF
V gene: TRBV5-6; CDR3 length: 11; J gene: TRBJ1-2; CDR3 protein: CASSLERVYTF
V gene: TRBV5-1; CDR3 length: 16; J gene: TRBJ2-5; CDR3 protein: CASSLIVIAGQETQYF
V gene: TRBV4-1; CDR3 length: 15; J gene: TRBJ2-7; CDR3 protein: CASSRDRTVGYEQYF
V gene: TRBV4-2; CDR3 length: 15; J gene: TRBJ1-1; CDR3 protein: CASSPTVGGGGEAFF
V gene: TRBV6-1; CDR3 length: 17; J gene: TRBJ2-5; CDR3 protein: CASSELRGGGQGETQYF
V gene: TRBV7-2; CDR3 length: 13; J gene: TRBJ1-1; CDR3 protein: CASSSLSGTEAFF
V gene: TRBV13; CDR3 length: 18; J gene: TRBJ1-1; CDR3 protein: CASSLGQWTGGLNTEAFF
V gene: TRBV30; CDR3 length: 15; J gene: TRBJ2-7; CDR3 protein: CAWSYGTGNSYEQYF
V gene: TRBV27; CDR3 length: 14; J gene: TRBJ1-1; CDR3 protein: CASSLRGPNTEAFF
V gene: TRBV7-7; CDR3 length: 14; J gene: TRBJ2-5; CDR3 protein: CASSLTGSRETQYF
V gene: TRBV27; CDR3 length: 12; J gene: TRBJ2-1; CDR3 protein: CASSSARHEQFF
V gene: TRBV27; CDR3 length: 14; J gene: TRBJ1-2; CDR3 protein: CASSLSRTVYGYTF
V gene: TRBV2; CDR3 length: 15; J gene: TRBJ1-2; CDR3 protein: CASSDQGRLNYGYTF
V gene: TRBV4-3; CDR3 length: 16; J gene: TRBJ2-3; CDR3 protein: CASSQTGTGLSDTQYF
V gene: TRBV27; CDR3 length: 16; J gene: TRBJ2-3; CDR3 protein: CASSHSGTSGTDTQYF
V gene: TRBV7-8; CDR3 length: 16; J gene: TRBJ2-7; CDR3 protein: CASSLGAASGGYEQYF
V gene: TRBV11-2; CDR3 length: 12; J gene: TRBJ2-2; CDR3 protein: CASSLTLGELFF
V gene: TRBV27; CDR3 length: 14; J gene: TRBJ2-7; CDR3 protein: CASSFRRRGNEQYF
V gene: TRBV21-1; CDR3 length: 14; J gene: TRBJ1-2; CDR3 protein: CASSKGTGSYGYTF
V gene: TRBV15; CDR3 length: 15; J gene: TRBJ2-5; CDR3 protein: CATSRDLRSQETQYF
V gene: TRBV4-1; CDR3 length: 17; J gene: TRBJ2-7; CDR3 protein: CASSQDVGNRGLGEQYF
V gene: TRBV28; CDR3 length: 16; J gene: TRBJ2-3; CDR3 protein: CASSFPSGGAPDTQYF
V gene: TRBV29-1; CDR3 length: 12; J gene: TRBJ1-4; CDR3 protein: CSVDGGNEKLFF
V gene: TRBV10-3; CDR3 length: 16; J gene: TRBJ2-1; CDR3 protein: CAIRNPSGIRGWEQFF
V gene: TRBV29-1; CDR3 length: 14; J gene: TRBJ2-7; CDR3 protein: CSVESGQGADEQYF
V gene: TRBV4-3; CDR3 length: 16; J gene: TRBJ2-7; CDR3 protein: CASSQDLVPLGYEQYF